These 15 T cell receptor beta chains came from one sample sequenced in a study of regulatory T cells in long-lasting Graves disease. Relying on iRepertoire HTBI primers and Arm-PCR of CDR3 regions, the team built TCR beta libraries. A single record per CDR3 protein comes from TCRdb applying MiXCR to the multiplex PCR reads. This repertoire shows a few hundred thousand distinct CDR3 sequences, roughly 22% found once; its top ten account for roughly 13%. Time point of the sample: persistent/refractory GD, antithyroid drugs over 5 years with positive TRAb. Making the TCR library involved RNA that had been extracted from PBMCs. The source was peripheral blood mononuclear cells (PBMCs), collected when the disease was refractory, from a patient treated with antithyroid drugs. The receptor source for this set is a female donor with Graves disease.

This clonotype was found a few times. This chain uses TRBV20-1 with TRBJ2-7; D not resolved. The CDR3 has 14 amino acids. Trimming removed 0 bases at V and 4 bases at J, with 13 bases between. The V gene's germline CDR1 is DFQATT and CDR2 SNEGSKA (reference sequence). CDR3 in DNA: TGCAGTGCTAGAGATAGGAACGGGTTATACGAGCAGTACTTC. Translated, it gives CSARDRNGLYEQYF.

This clonotype came up a few times. V is TRBV24-1 and J is TRBJ1-5; 10 nucleotides agree with TRBD1. V trimming: 9 bases; J trimming: 4 bases; junction bases outside the gene matches: 5. The CDR3 contains 14 residues. Germline V gene sequence: CDR1 KGHDR, CDR2 SFDVKD. CDR3 bases: TGTGCCACCTCCGGGACAGGGGAGAATCAGCCCCAGCATTTT. It encodes CATSGTGENQPQHF.

J is TRBJ2-2 and V is TRBV6-2 or TRBV6-3, with TRBD2 identical over 8 bases. Trimming took 4 bases from V and 2 from J; bases not matched to a gene: 9. CDR1 is MNHEY and CDR2 is SVGEGT in the germline V gene. The CDR3 runs to 17 residues. Here the CDR3 DNA reads TGTGCCAGCAGTTCCGGCGCGGGAGGCCTTAACACCGGGGAGCTGTTTTTT. Its protein product is CASSSGAGGLNTGELFF.

At least ten counts were recorded for this clonotype. V and J are TRBV7-6 and TRBJ1-2; D unresolved. There are 13 residues in the CDR3. Trimming cost V 5 bases and J 8 bases, with 15 bases left between them. Germline V CDR1 and CDR2: SGHVS, FNYEAQ. CDR3 nucleotides: TGTGCCAGCAGCACGGCCACCCGAGGGGGCTACACCTTC. Encoded protein: CASSTATRGGYTF.

In its sample, this clonotype was seen a few times. Relative to the germline gene, one junction end is altered; a read error may explain this. V and J are TRBV7-7 and TRBJ2-2; tentative D call: TRBD2 (5 bases). This CDR3 spans 13 amino acids. The germline CDR1 and CDR2 sequences are SSHAT and FNYEAQ (reference sequence). Written as DNA, the CDR3 is TGTGCTAGCAGCCCACGAGAGGGCGGGGAGCTGTTTTTT. This sequence encodes CASSPREGGELFF.

This clonotype was picked up many times. The chain joins TRBV7-2 to TRBJ1-5; D gene unclear. The germline gives CDR1 SGHTA, CDR2 FQGNSA. The CDR3 is 14 residues long. The V end was cut by 5 bases, the J end by 6 bases, with 14 bases between. The CDR3 loop is CASSEDTSAQPQHF. The CDR3, as DNA: TGTGCCAGCAGCGAAGACACCTCCGCTCAGCCCCAGCATTTT.

The J gene is TRBJ2-7, the V gene TRBV4-2, with D unresolved. V was clipped by 0 bases and J by 0 bases, with 9 bases between them. CDR3 length: 15 residues. Per germline, CDR1 LGHNA and CDR2 YNFKEQ. CDR3 nucleotides: TGTGCCAGCAGCCAAGATTTGCGGAGCTCCTACGAGCAGTACTTC. Its protein product is CASSQDLRSSYEQYF.

This clonotype was counted between two and nine times. The chain recombines TRBV29-1 with TRBJ1-1; 9 nucleotides agree with TRBD1. This CDR3 has 14 residues. From germline, CDR1 is SQVTM and CDR2 ANQGSEA. V lost 6 bases, J lost 4 bases, and 9 bases stayed unmatched. The CDR3, as DNA: TGCAGCGTCGAACAGGGGGCGCGGGGCACTGAAGCTTTCTTT. It translates to CSVEQGARGTEAFF.

The rearrangement uses TRBV19 and TRBJ1-5, with D perhaps matching TRBD1 (5 bases). V was trimmed by 6 bases and J by 5 bases, leaving 8 bases between them. The CDR3 contains 12 residues. CDR1 and CDR2 from the germline V gene are LNHDA and SQIVND (reference sequence). Written as DNA, the CDR3 is TGTGCCAGTAGGACAGAAGATCAGCCCCAGCATTTT. Translation: CASRTEDQPQHF.

The rearrangement links TRBV28 to TRBJ2-1; 7 bases line up with TRBD2. Germline V gives CDR1 MDHEN, CDR2 SYDVKM. The ends lost 2 bases at V and 4 bases at J; junction bases unmatched: 5. The CDR3 runs 15 residues. In nucleotides, the CDR3 is TGTGCCAGCAGTTTAGCGGGAGTGGTTTACAATGAGCAGTTCTTC. Protein: CASSLAGVVYNEQFF.

Details on this clonotype: A single base separates this from a much larger clone, so it may be a read error. This rearrangement joins TRBV5-1 to TRBJ2-2, with D maybe TRBD2 (5 bases). Germline V gene data show CDR1 as SGHRS and CDR2 as YFSETQ. The CDR3 sequence is 14 residues long. The CDR3 here is CASAENTNTGELLF. CDR3 DNA sequence: TGCGCCAGCGCAGAAAACACGAACACCGGGGAGCTGCTTTTT.

The chain has TRBV3-1 and TRBJ2-7; D not resolved. CDR3 size: 14 residues. The germline CDR1 and CDR2 sequences are LGHDT and YNNKEL (reference sequence). The germline V and J ends were trimmed by 4 bases and 0 bases, with 10 bases remaining between them. The CDR3 DNA follows: TGTGCCAGCAGCCCTCGGCACATCTCCTACGAGCAGTACTTC. Protein: CASSPRHISYEQYF.

The V and J genes are TRBV29-1 and TRBJ2-2; the match to TRBD2 covers 11 bases. Germline assignment: CDR1 SQVTM and CDR2 ANQGSEA. The J segment lost 3 bases and the V segment lost 7 bases, leaving 7 bases of the junction unmatched. The CDR3 contains 15 residues. CDR3 DNA: TGCAGCGCCGCCGGGACTAGCGGCCACACCGGGGAGCTGTTTTTT. It encodes CSAAGTSGHTGELFF.

This clonotype was counted ten times or more. The chain is built from TRBV6-1 and TRBJ1-2; D is possibly TRBD1 (5 bases). The V gene's germline CDR1 is MNHNS and CDR2 SASEGT. The CDR3 has 13 residues. The ends were cut back, 6 bases at V and 2 bases at J, with 10 bases in the middle. Written as DNA, the CDR3 is TGTGCCAGCAGGAGGGGCGGCAACTATGGCTACACCTTC. Its protein product is CASRRGGNYGYTF.

This clonotype was observed a few times. V gene TRBV5-1 combines with J gene TRBJ2-7; perhaps TRBD2 as D (6 bases). With 4 bases removed from V and 3 bases from J, the gap between germline ends came to 14 bases. The CDR3 has 14 amino acids. Per the germline V gene, CDR1 is SGHRS and CDR2 is YFSETQ. CDR3 residues: CASSLGGRVYEQYF. CDR3 in DNA: TGCGCCAGCAGCCTGGGGGGAAGGGTCTACGAGCAGTACTTC.